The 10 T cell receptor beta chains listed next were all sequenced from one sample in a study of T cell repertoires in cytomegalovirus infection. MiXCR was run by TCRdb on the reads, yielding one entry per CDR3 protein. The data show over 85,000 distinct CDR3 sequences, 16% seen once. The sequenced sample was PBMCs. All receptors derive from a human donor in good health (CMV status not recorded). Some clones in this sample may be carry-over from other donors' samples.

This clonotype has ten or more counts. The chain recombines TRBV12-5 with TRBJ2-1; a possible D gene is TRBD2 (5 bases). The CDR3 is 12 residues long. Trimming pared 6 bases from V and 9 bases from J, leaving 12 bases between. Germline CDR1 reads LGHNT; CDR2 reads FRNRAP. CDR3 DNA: TGTGCTAGTGGCCCTCGGGCGGGTGAGCAGTTCTTC. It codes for CASGPRAGEQFF.

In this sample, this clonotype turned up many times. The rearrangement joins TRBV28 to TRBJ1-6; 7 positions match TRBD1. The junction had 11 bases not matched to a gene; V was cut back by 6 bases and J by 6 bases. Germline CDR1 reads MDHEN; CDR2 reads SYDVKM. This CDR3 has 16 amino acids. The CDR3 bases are TGTGCCAGCAGATTAGACAGGGACCGGGTTAATTCACCCCTCCACTTT. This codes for CASRLDRDRVNSPLHF.

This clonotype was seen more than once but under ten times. CDR3 residues: CASSPGYTEAFF. CDR3 nucleotides: TGTGCCAGCTCACCAGGGTACACTGAAGCTTTCTTT. V is TRBV28 and J is TRBJ1-1; tentative D call: TRBD1 (5 bases). This CDR3 is 12 amino acids long. Germline V gives CDR1 MDHEN, CDR2 SYDVKM. The germline V and J ends were trimmed by 8 bases and 3 bases, with 10 bases remaining between them.

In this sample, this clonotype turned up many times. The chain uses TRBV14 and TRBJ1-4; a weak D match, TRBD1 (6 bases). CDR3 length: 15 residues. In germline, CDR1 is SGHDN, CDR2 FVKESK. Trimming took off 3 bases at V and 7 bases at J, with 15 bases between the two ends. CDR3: CASSQGGQYFEKLFF. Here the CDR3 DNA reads TGTGCCAGCAGCCAGGGAGGACAGTATTTTGAAAAACTGTTTTTT.

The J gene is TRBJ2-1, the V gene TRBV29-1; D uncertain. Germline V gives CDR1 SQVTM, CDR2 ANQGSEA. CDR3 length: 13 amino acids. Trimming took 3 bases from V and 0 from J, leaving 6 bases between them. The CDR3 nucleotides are TGCAGCGTTGAGGTGAGCTCCTACAATGAGCAGTTCTTC. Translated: CSVEVSSYNEQFF.

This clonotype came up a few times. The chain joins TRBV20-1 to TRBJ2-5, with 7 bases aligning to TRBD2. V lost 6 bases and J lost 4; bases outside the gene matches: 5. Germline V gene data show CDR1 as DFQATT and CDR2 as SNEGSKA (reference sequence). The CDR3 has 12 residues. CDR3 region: CSARDYVETQYF. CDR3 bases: TGCAGTGCGCGGGACTATGTAGAGACCCAGTACTTC.

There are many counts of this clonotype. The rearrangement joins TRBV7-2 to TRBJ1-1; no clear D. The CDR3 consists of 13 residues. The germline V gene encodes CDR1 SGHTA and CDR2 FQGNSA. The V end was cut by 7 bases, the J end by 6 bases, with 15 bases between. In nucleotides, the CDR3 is TGTGCCAGCATAGGTGGGATGAGCCCTGAAGCTTTCTTT. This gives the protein CASIGGMSPEAFF.

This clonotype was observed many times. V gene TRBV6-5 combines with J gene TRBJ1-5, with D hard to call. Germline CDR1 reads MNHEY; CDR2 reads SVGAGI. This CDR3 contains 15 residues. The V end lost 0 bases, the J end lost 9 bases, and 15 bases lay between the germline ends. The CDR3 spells CASSYSTGGSGPQHF. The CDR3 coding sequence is TGTGCCAGCAGTTACTCCACCGGAGGCTCGGGGCCCCAGCATTTT.

The CDR3 here is CASSEALGTQYF. DNA of the CDR3: TGTGCCAGCAGTGAAGCCCTCGGTACGCAGTATTTT. The chain combines TRBV2 with TRBJ2-3; the D is unclear. Germline CDR1 reads SNHLY; CDR2 reads FYNNEI. V lost 0 bases, J lost 8 bases, and 6 bases lay in between. The CDR3 runs to 12 residues.

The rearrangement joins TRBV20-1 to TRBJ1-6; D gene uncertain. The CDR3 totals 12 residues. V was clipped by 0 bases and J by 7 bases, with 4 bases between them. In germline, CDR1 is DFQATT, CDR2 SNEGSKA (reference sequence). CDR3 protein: CSAREGNSPLHF. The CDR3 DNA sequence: TGCAGTGCTAGAGAAGGGAATTCACCCCTCCACTTT.